Listed here is a single T cell receptor beta chain. Its antigen has not been determined. No base quality information exists; no much larger clone differs at one position. The junction carries 11 bases between V and J, which are trimmed by 6 bases and 6 bases respectively. CDR1 and CDR2 (LNHDA, SQIVND) derive from the germline V gene (reference sequence). Taken from cysteine to phenylalanine, the CDR3 has 12 residues. Only the CDR3 part of the read is kept: 36 bases, read in frame from the first base. The data were produced on an Illumina HiSeq 1500. The public sequencing data were trimmed at Q25 with fastp and processed into clonotypes with MiXCR by TCRdb, which kept only in-frame beta chains. Rows matching on CDR3 protein sequence are summarized as one entry with the most common DNA and genes. The sample table lists roughly 150,000 distinct CDR3 sequences, 32% of them with a count of one. The ten top clones hold roughly 50% of the sample.

The label giving this sample's treatment or condition can be read as: in vitro stimulation with specific CMV peptide epitopes to enrich CMV-specific T cells. This entry belongs to a study of T cell repertoires in cytomegalovirus infection (dated by TCRdb to between 2019 and 2020). With regard to the full study: Alongside well-studied HLA-B-restricted epitopes, the peptide stimulations were aimed at recently identified HLA-C-restricted CMV epitopes, whose presentation resists viral immunomodulation. Because public TCR beta signatures pointed to carriage of CMV infection together with the matching HLA type, the HLA type of each donor mattered for the analysis.

Overall study outcomes, separate from this receptor: The ex vivo response was dominated by HLA-C-restricted CMV-specific TCR beta clonotypes, and the single most frequent clonotype in two of eight donors was supplied by these HLA-C-restricted clonotypes. In both this cohort and an independent roughly 350-donor cohort, the cumulative frequency of public TCR beta family members distinguished carriers of CMV infection plus the relevant HLA type.

This clonotype was sampled from a human donor in good health (CMV status not recorded). Some clones in this sample may be carry-over from other donors' samples. The rearranged chain carries TRBV19 and TRBJ1-1; TRBD1 is a weak D gene call, 5 bases matching. The sequences come from CD8+ T cells from cultured PBMCs, collected from culture after CMV antigen stimulation. At the DNA level, the sequence is TGTGCCAGTAGCTGGGTAGGGGCTGAAGCTTTCTTT. Translated, this gives CASSWVGAEAFF.